The sequence of this T cell receptor (beta chain) was determined in a study of blood T cell repertoires in COVID-19. The overall study: The samples span acute and convalescent COVID-19 from the United States, Italy and Spain.

Sequencing used immunoSEQ multiplex PCR; TCRdb keeps in-frame clones, though not all of them. In the table there are 70,000 to 90,000 clones, roughly 82% of which are singletons. Germline V gene data show CDR1 as SGHRS and CDR2 as YFSETQ. V shed 5 bases and J shed 7 bases, with 16 bases lying between them. The CDR3 covers 15 residues. The TCR comes from a human donor in a cohort sampled during active COVID-19. Sequencing was done on a sample of peripheral blood. J is TRBJ1-6 and V is TRBV5-1; perhaps TRBD1 as D (6 bases). CDR3 bases: TGCGCCAGCAGGTCCACCGGGACATTGAATTCACCCCTCCACTTT. Translated, it gives CASRSTGTLNSPLHF.